This is a list of T cell receptor beta chains from one sample in a study of blood T cell repertoires in COVID-19. The table came from immunoSEQ multiplex PCR; TCRdb's copy has only in-frame clones and leaves some out. The table lists roughly 110,000 clones, about 88% of them singletons. Sequences were obtained from peripheral blood. The receptor set was obtained from a woman between 65 and 79 years old who had recovered from COVID-19. Each CDR3 is given with its conserved first and last residue. The order of the fields is V gene, J gene, clone size, CDR3 protein. Some rows have no size entry. The others give once, few or many, or a class for an expanded clone.

v_call: TRBV6-5
j_call: TRBJ1-1
clone_size: few
cdr3_aa: CASSSRTGGYTEAFF

v_call: TRBV11-2
j_call: TRBJ1-4
clone_size: NA
cdr3_aa: CASSLDMGQGYEKLFF

v_call: TRBV5-1
j_call: TRBJ2-3
clone_size: NA
cdr3_aa: CASSLGDRGRGDTQYF

v_call: TRBV24-1
j_call: TRBJ2-5
clone_size: NA
cdr3_aa: CATSDLGEGETQYF

v_call: TRBV3-1/TRBV3-2
j_call: TRBJ2-5
clone_size: NA
cdr3_aa: CASSPGHSTGKTQYF

v_call: TRBV9
j_call: TRBJ1-6
clone_size: NA
cdr3_aa: CASSVGGSRSSPLHF

v_call: TRBV18
j_call: TRBJ1-4
clone_size: NA
cdr3_aa: CASSLGQGGTNEKLFF

v_call: TRBV5-1
j_call: TRBJ2-1
clone_size: few
cdr3_aa: CASSLEGGAYNEQFF

v_call: TRBV4-3
j_call: TRBJ2-6
clone_size: NA
cdr3_aa: CASSQGRAAGANVLTF

v_call: TRBV6-4
j_call: TRBJ2-6
clone_size: once
cdr3_aa: CASSDSGGANVLTF

v_call: TRBV28
j_call: TRBJ2-7
clone_size: NA
cdr3_aa: CASSPGLVSYEQYF

v_call: TRBV7-9
j_call: TRBJ2-4
clone_size: NA
cdr3_aa: CASSFTGGENIQYF

v_call: TRBV10-3
j_call: TRBJ1-1
clone_size: NA
cdr3_aa: CAISDGGLFWHEAFF

v_call: TRBV2
j_call: TRBJ2-7
clone_size: NA
cdr3_aa: CASSDRRGAYEQYF

v_call: TRBV7-8
j_call: TRBJ1-3
clone_size: NA
cdr3_aa: CASSVRGWGNTIYF

v_call: TRBV11-2
j_call: TRBJ2-3
clone_size: NA
cdr3_aa: CASSTLGAGGTDTQYF

v_call: TRBV6-2/TRBV6-3
j_call: TRBJ2-3
clone_size: NA
cdr3_aa: CASSYGTGGWVPPDTQYF

v_call: TRBV10-3
j_call: TRBJ1-5
clone_size: NA
cdr3_aa: CAISEETGVGFIGQPQHF

v_call: TRBV9
j_call: TRBJ1-4
clone_size: NA
cdr3_aa: CASSSFGRGNEKLFF

v_call: TRBV27
j_call: TRBJ2-3
clone_size: NA
cdr3_aa: CASRPGGGRLTDTQYF

v_call: TRBV5-1
j_call: TRBJ2-2
clone_size: NA
cdr3_aa: CASSGNKNTGELFF

v_call: TRBV28
j_call: TRBJ2-5
clone_size: NA
cdr3_aa: CASSLVRGLRETQYF

v_call: TRBV18
j_call: TRBJ1-5
clone_size: NA
cdr3_aa: CASSPLGGPQHF

v_call: TRBV20-1
j_call: TRBJ1-5
clone_size: NA
cdr3_aa: CSARIPRSQHF

v_call: TRBV2
j_call: TRBJ2-2
clone_size: NA
cdr3_aa: CASSLPRGGTGELFF

v_call: TRBV7-9
j_call: TRBJ2-3
clone_size: once
cdr3_aa: CASSLRGSSTDTQYF

v_call: TRBV6-2/TRBV6-3
j_call: TRBJ2-3
clone_size: NA
cdr3_aa: CASSYSVAAVGTDTQYF

v_call: TRBV18
j_call: TRBJ1-2
clone_size: once
cdr3_aa: CASSPGTGINYGYTF

v_call: TRBV2
j_call: TRBJ2-5
clone_size: NA
cdr3_aa: CASSGQGQETQYF

v_call: TRBV6-2/TRBV6-3
j_call: TRBJ1-1
clone_size: NA
cdr3_aa: CASSRTVMNTEAFF

v_call: TRBV5-1
j_call: TRBJ2-5
clone_size: NA
cdr3_aa: CASSLEGGETQYF

v_call: TRBV4-2
j_call: TRBJ2-5
clone_size: NA
cdr3_aa: CASSQREETQYF

v_call: TRBV7-2
j_call: TRBJ2-7
clone_size: NA
cdr3_aa: CASKLAGGRYEQYF

v_call: TRBV6-5
j_call: TRBJ1-5
clone_size: NA
cdr3_aa: CASSYSGRNNQPQHF

v_call: TRBV7-2
j_call: TRBJ2-2
clone_size: few
cdr3_aa: CASSLDLNTGELFF

v_call: TRBV4-2
j_call: TRBJ1-2
clone_size: NA
cdr3_aa: CASSQGRSYGYTF

v_call: TRBV7-2
j_call: TRBJ2-5
clone_size: NA
cdr3_aa: CASSRGLAGGRQETQYF

v_call: TRBV27
j_call: TRBJ2-7
clone_size: NA
cdr3_aa: CASSFGGSSYEQYF

v_call: TRBV4-3
j_call: TRBJ2-2
clone_size: once
cdr3_aa: CASSQEAPTGINTGELFF

v_call: TRBV5-1
j_call: TRBJ2-5
clone_size: NA
cdr3_aa: CASSLETGRETQYF

v_call: TRBV18
j_call: TRBJ2-7
clone_size: NA
cdr3_aa: CASSPRQKNAYEQYF

v_call: TRBV5-6
j_call: TRBJ1-3
clone_size: NA
cdr3_aa: CASTTGGRNTIYF

v_call: TRBV5-4
j_call: TRBJ1-2
clone_size: NA
cdr3_aa: CASMSGTEINYGYTF

v_call: TRBV30
j_call: TRBJ1-2
clone_size: NA
cdr3_aa: CAWITIVRPSGRTYGYTF

v_call: TRBV20-1
j_call: TRBJ1-2
clone_size: once
cdr3_aa: CSAMAGGYTF

v_call: TRBV11-2
j_call: TRBJ1-6
clone_size: few
cdr3_aa: CASSPQTGVRNSPLHF

v_call: TRBV13
j_call: TRBJ2-5
clone_size: NA
cdr3_aa: CASSLFTSGQETQYF

v_call: TRBV11-1
j_call: TRBJ1-1
clone_size: NA
cdr3_aa: CASSYGQGGAEAFF

v_call: TRBV28
j_call: TRBJ1-6
clone_size: NA
cdr3_aa: CASHTSWGPNSPLHF

v_call: TRBV7-2
j_call: TRBJ2-7
clone_size: NA
cdr3_aa: CASSPRRGSYEQYF